What follows are 14 T cell receptor beta chains derived from one specimen sequenced in a study of cytomegalovirus exposure and HLA in healthy donors. The PCR ran on 60 Vbeta and 13 Jbeta primers. Data came from immunoSEQ multiplex PCR; TCRdb stores just in-frame clones and leaves some out. The sample lists 150,000 to 200,000 clones; approximately 81% were seen once. Sample: PBMCs. Receptor source: a young man in good health and CMV-seronegative.

CDR3 in DNA: TGTGCCTGGAGTATTGGTAGCAATGAGCAGTTCTTC. Protein sequence: CAWSIGSNEQFF. The rearrangement uses TRBV30 and TRBJ2-1; D gene uncertain. Germline assignment: CDR1 GTSNPN and CDR2 SVGIG (reference sequence). Trimming left V 2 bases short and J 6 bases short, with 8 bases between. The CDR3 has 12 amino acids. Full variable domain (missing parts from reference TRBV30 and TRBJ2-1): SQTIHQWPATLVQPVGSPLSLECTVEGTSNPNLYWYRQAAGRGLQLLFYSVGIGQISSEVPQNLSASRPQDRQFILSSKKLLLSDSGFYLCAWSIGSNEQFFGPGTRLTVL.

The V call is TRBV7-3, the J call TRBJ2-3; 8 bases agree with TRBD1. Per the germline V gene, CDR1 is SGHTA and CDR2 is FQGTGA. The CDR3 is 15 amino acids. With 2 bases clipped from V and 4 bases from J, the junction kept 5 bases outside the gene matches. The CDR3 DNA reads TGTGCCAGCAGCTTACTAGCAGGGGGCGCAGATACGCAGTATTTT. Translating it yields CASSLLAGGADTQYF.

This clone has just a few counts. V and J are TRBV28 and TRBJ1-2, with unresolved D. Germline V gives CDR1 MDHEN, CDR2 SYDVKM. V lost 5 bases, J lost 4 bases, and 20 bases lay in between. There are 16 residues in the CDR3. The CDR3 protein is CASSARRSLLFYGYTF. Here the CDR3 DNA reads TGTGCCAGCAGTGCTCGACGGAGCCTCCTTTTCTATGGCTACACCTTC.

This clone occurred a few times. The chain uses TRBV28 and TRBJ2-5, with D possibly being TRBD1 (6 bases). The CDR3 totals 13 residues. Germline V gene lookup returns CDR1 MDHEN and CDR2 SYDVKM. CDR3 DNA: TGTGCATATAAGGAGGCAGGGGTGGAGACCCAGTACTTC. It codes for CAYKEAGVETQYF. The complete variable domain, with remaining parts taken from reference TRBV28 and TRBJ2-5, reads DVKVTQSSRYLVKRTGEKVFLECVQDMDHENMFWYRQDPGLGLRLIYFSYDVKMKEKGDIPEGYSVSREKKERFSLILESASTNQTSMYLCAYKEAGVETQYFGPGTRLLVL.

The chain is built from TRBV5-1 and TRBJ1-1; weak D call: TRBD1 (5 bases). CDR1 and CDR2 from the germline V gene are SGHRS and YFSETQ. V dropped 0 bases and J dropped 4 bases, with 13 bases sitting between them. The CDR3 totals 15 residues. The DNA for the CDR3 is TGCGCCAGCAGCTTGGTTCTGGGCGGGGGCACTGAAGCTTTCTTT. This sequence encodes CASSLVLGGGTEAFF.

The chain has TRBV4-1 and TRBJ2-1; 11 nucleotides align to TRBD1. V was pared by 4 bases and J by 6 bases, with 5 bases of the junction left unmatched. The germline V gene has CDR1 MGHRA and CDR2 YSYEKL. CDR3 length: 15 amino acids. As DNA, the CDR3 is TGCGCCAGCAGCCCGGGACAGGGGGAACGCAATGAGCAGTTCTTC. This gives the protein CASSPGQGERNEQFF.

The chain couples TRBV2 to TRBJ1-3; the D gene is possibly TRBD1 (6 bases). The CDR3 spans 16 residues. Trimming took 2 bases from V and 3 from J, leaving 14 bases between them. The germline V gene has CDR1 SNHLY and CDR2 FYNNEI. The CDR3 DNA sequence: TGTGCCAGCAGTGAAACAGGGATGTTGGGTGGAAACACCATATATTTT. It yields the protein CASSETGMLGGNTIYF.

The chain employs TRBV28 and TRBJ1-5; D remains ambiguous. The CDR3 consists of 11 residues. CDR1 is MDHEN and CDR2 is SYDVKM in the germline V gene. Trimming removed 10 bases at V and 1 base at J, with 5 bases between. The CDR3 protein is CATSSNQPQHF. CDR3 nucleotide sequence: TGTGCCACCTCGAGCAATCAGCCCCAGCATTTT.

The chain carries TRBV7-9 and TRBJ2-6; possibly TRBD1 for D (5 bases). With 5 bases removed from V and 0 bases from J, the gap between germline ends came to 14 bases. Germline CDR1 SEHNR, CDR2 FQNEAQ (reference sequence). This CDR3 is 17 amino acids long. The CDR3 DNA sequence: TGTGCCAGCAGCATTGACAGAGTTTTCTCTGGGGCCAACGTCCTGACTTTC. This translates into CASSIDRVFSGANVLTF.

The chain carries TRBV6-1 and TRBJ2-7; 8 bases fit TRBD1. This CDR3 is 17 amino acids long. After removal of 3 bases from V and 4 bases from J, the junction contained 14 bases not matched to a gene. Germline assignment: CDR1 MNHNS and CDR2 SASEGT. Written as DNA, the CDR3 is TGTGCCAGCAGTGAGGGGGCAGGGGGCGAACTTCAATACGAGCAGTACTTC. This translates into CASSEGAGGELQYEQYF.

The V gene is TRBV18, the J gene TRBJ2-5; D may be TRBD2 (6 bases). The DNA end is more similar to TRBJ2-7, so the J call may be wrong. The CDR3 spans 13 residues. Germline CDR1 KGHSH, CDR2 LQKENI. The CDR3 region is CASSAGRNYEQYF. CDR3 nucleotides: TGTGCCAGCTCCGCGGGACGCAACTACGAGCAGTACTTC.

The chain links TRBV7-2 to TRBJ1-1; no firm D call. V dropped 1 base and J dropped 1 base, with 7 bases sitting between them. The germline V gene encodes CDR1 SGHTA and CDR2 FQGNSA. The CDR3 runs 14 residues. CDR3 DNA: TGTGCCAGCAGCTTAGGGCGGGCGAACACTGAAGCTTTCTTT. Its translation: CASSLGRANTEAFF.

This chain links TRBV7-8 with TRBJ2-7; TRBD2 matches 12 bases. CDR3 length: 18 amino acids. Germline CDR1 and CDR2: SGHVS and FQNEAQ. With 7 bases clipped from V and 0 bases from J, the junction kept 13 bases outside the gene matches. CDR3 sequence (DNA): TGTGCCAGCAAGACCGGGACTAGCGGGTCCCTCAGCTCCTACGAGCAGTACTTC. It specifies CASKTGTSGSLSSYEQYF.

This chain joins TRBV9 and TRBJ1-5; D is possibly TRBD1 (6 bases). The V gene lost 4 bases and the J gene lost 1 base, with 9 bases spanning the gap. Germline CDR1 and CDR2: SGDLS and YYNGEE. The CDR3 runs to 14 residues. CDR3 amino acids: CASSRGGSNQPQHF. Written as DNA, the CDR3 is TGTGCCAGCAGCAGGGGGGGAAGCAATCAGCCCCAGCATTTT. Using reference TRBV9 and TRBJ1-5 for the parts outside the CDR3, the full variable domain is DSGVTQTPKHLITATGQRVTLRCSPRSGDLSVYWYQQSLDQGLQFLIQYYNGEERAKGNILERFSAQQFPDLHSELNLSSLELGDSALYFCASSRGGSNQPQHFGDGTRLSIL.